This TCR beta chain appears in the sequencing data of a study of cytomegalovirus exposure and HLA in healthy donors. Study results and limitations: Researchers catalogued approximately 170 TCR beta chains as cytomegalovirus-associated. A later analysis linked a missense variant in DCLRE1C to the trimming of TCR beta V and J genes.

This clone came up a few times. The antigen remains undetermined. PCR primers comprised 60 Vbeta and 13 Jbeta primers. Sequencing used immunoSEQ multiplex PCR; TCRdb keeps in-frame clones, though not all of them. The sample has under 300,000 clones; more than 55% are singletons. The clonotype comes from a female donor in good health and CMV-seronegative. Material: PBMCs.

In DNA form, the CDR3 reads TGTGCCAGCAGCCGGGGACTAGCGGCCAACTACGAGCAGTACTTC. Its translation is CASSRGLAANYEQYF. The genes are TRBV11-2 and TRBJ2-7; 11 bases agree with TRBD2. Germline V gene sequence: CDR1 SGHAT, CDR2 FQNNGV. This CDR3 spans 15 amino acids. Trimming took 5 bases from V and 3 from J; bases not matched to a gene: 6.